Following are 3 T cell receptor beta chains from one sample sequenced in a study of T-cell memory formation after mild COVID-19. TCRdb passed the 5' RACE reads through MiXCR, listing each CDR3 protein once. In the table there are under 150,000 distinct CDR3 sequences, about 15% of which are singletons. Input material: PBMCs or a T cell subset sorted from them (not recorded which). These receptors came from an adult woman who had mild COVID-19 (a few samples of this study predate the infection). Cell type and time point are not known.

The rearrangement joins TRBV9 to TRBJ2-3; TRBD2 matches at 16 bases. V lost 3 bases to trimming and J lost 4 bases; unmatched junction nucleotides: 11. This CDR3 is built from 19 residues. Germline V lookup: CDR1 SGDLS, CDR2 YYNGEE. The CDR3 loop is CASSEGLAGGLRSPDTQYF. The CDR3 DNA sequence: TGTGCCAGCAGCGAGGGACTAGCGGGAGGGTTGAGATCTCCAGATACGCAGTATTTT.

A note on this clonotype: The junction and the germline gene differ at one end; a read error may be behind it. This chain links TRBV10-2 with TRBJ2-1; no firm D call. CDR1 and CDR2 from the germline V gene are WSHSY and SAAADI. CDR3 length: 14 amino acids. CDR3: CASREDGPYNEQFF. The CDR3 DNA is TGCGCCAGCCGTGAGGACGGGCCATACAATGAGCAGTTCTTC.

There are a few counts of this clonotype. The chain joins TRBV4-2 to TRBJ2-1; 12 positions match TRBD2. Per germline, CDR1 LGHNA and CDR2 YNFKEQ. CDR3 length equals 17 residues. With 1 base clipped from V and 8 bases from J, the junction kept 9 bases outside the gene matches. This CDR3 is CASSQGRLAGVKDEQFF. The DNA of the CDR3 is TGTGCCAGCAGCCAAGGACGACTAGCGGGAGTGAAAGATGAGCAGTTCTTC.